The 9 T cell receptor beta chains below come from one sample, sequenced in a study of blood T cell repertoires in COVID-19. TCRdb keeps only in-frame clones here, not all; method: immunoSEQ multiplex PCR. The repertoire holds roughly 150,000 clones, with approximately 83% as singletons. Sequencing input: peripheral blood. These receptors were collected from a woman older than 75 with acute or convalescent COVID-19.

This rearrangement joins TRBV7-2 to TRBJ1-2; TRBD1 aligns across 7 bases. The CDR3 covers 15 residues. Germline lookup yields CDR1 SGHTA and CDR2 FQGNSA. The V and J ends lost 5 bases and 8 bases, in that order; junction bases with no gene match: 14. Here the CDR3 DNA reads TGTGCCAGCAGCCCTCAAGGACAGGTCGGGCGGGGCTACACCTTC. It is translated as CASSPQGQVGRGYTF.

The V and J genes are TRBV5-4 and TRBJ1-2; the D is unclear. Germline assignment: CDR1 SGHNT and CDR2 YYREEE (reference sequence). Between the trimmed V and J ends, which lost 2 bases and 3 bases, there was a span of 11 bases. The CDR3 contains 14 residues. The CDR3, as DNA: TGTGCCAGCAGCTTAGGTCCGGGAGACTATGGCTACACCTTC. As protein: CASSLGPGDYGYTF. Combining the CDR3 with reference TRBV5-4 and TRBJ1-2 gives the whole variable domain ETGVTQSPTHLIKTRGQQVTLRCSSQSGHNTVSWYQQALGQGPQFIFQYYREEENGRGNFPPRFSGLQFPNYSSELNVNALELDDSALYLCASSLGPGDYGYTFGSGTRLTVV.

V gene TRBV18 combines with J gene TRBJ2-5, with a tentative D call TRBD1 (6 bases). Germline V CDR1 and CDR2: KGHSH, LQKENI. The V and J ends lost 4 bases and 3 bases respectively, with 12 bases between them. The CDR3 is made up of 14 amino acids. The CDR3 nucleotides are TGTGCCAGCTCACGAACAGGGTCTGAAGAGACCCAGTACTTC. Translated, it gives CASSRTGSEETQYF.

This chain joins TRBV2 and TRBJ2-3, with 7 positions matching TRBD1. Germline values: CDR1 SNHLY, CDR2 FYNNEI. The CDR3 consists of 12 residues. V lost 8 bases to trimming and J lost 5 bases; unmatched junction nucleotides: 4. This CDR3 is CASRQGLDTQYF. CDR3 nucleotides: TGTGCCAGCCGACAGGGATTAGATACGCAGTATTTT.

The chain uses TRBV4-1 and TRBJ2-3; D possibly corresponds to TRBD1 (5 bases). CDR1 MGHRA and CDR2 YSYEKL come from the germline V gene. The V and J ends lost 2 bases and 0 bases respectively, with 9 bases between them. The CDR3 runs 15 residues. The CDR3 loop is CASSQPTESTDTQYF. CDR3 sequence (DNA): TGCGCCAGCAGCCAACCGACAGAGAGCACAGATACGCAGTATTTT.

The chain carries TRBV18 and TRBJ1-1; D call uncertain. CDR1 and CDR2 (germline): KGHSH, LQKENI. Trimming took off 3 bases at V and 0 bases at J, with 5 bases between the two ends. The CDR3 loop spans 13 amino acids. The CDR3 here is CASSPDMNTEAFF. The CDR3 DNA sequence: TGTGCCAGCTCACCTGACATGAACACTGAAGCTTTCTTT.

The rearrangement uses TRBV7-2 and TRBJ2-7; 7 bases map to TRBD1. The CDR3 has 14 amino acids. Germline V gives CDR1 SGHTA, CDR2 FQGNSA. The V gene end was trimmed by 5 bases and the J gene end by 3 bases; junction bases not matched to a gene: 7. The CDR3 region has the DNA TGTGCCAGCAGCCTTGGGACAGAGGGCTACGAGCAGTACTTC. It codes for CASSLGTEGYEQYF. Using reference TRBV7-2 and TRBJ2-7 for the parts outside the CDR3, the full variable domain is GAGVSQSPSNKVTEKGKDVELRCDPISGHTALYWYRQSLGQGLEFLIYFQGNSAPDKSGLPSDRFSAERTGGSVSTLTIQRTQQEDSAVYLCASSLGTEGYEQYFGPGTRLTVT.

The sample holds one count of this clone. The V gene is TRBV27, the J gene TRBJ2-7; the D is unclear. The CDR3 is made up of 15 amino acids. V lost 2 bases and J 3 bases, leaving 14 bases between the germline ends. Looked up from germline, CDR1 is MNHEY and CDR2 is SMNVEV (reference sequence). The chain's CDR3 is CASSLGGVPNYEQYF. CDR3 DNA: TGTGCCAGCAGTTTAGGCGGTGTGCCCAACTACGAGCAGTACTTC.

The gene calls are TRBV10-1 and TRBJ1-5; D not certain. The V end was cut by 0 bases, the J end by 1 base, with 7 bases between. Germline V gene sequence: CDR1 WNHNN, CDR2 SYGVQD (reference sequence). The CDR3 is 15 amino acids. The chain's CDR3 is CASSESAGSNQPQHF. The DNA for the CDR3 is TGCGCCAGCAGTGAGTCGGCGGGGAGCAATCAGCCCCAGCATTTT.